This TCR beta chain emerged from a study of cytomegalovirus exposure and HLA in healthy donors. General study findings and limits: The majority of CMV-associated TCR beta chains were reported as apparently HLA-restricted in a later analysis. Using a false discovery rate of 0.05, a later analysis showed that some 16,000 TCR beta sequences were associated with HLA alleles. Reportedly, TCR beta sequences accurately predicted HLA-A and HLA-B alleles in most subjects.

The PCR employed 60 Vbeta primers together with 13 Jbeta primers. Assay used: immunoSEQ multiplex PCR; TCRdb lists only in-frame clones, some missing. The sample lists about 150,000 clones; approximately 84% were seen once. Worth noting for this clone: Antigen: not known. This sample includes further DNA sequences coding for the same CDR3.

The origin of this receptor is a woman aged 40 to 50 in good health and CMV-seropositive. The sample comprised PBMCs.

The DNA for the CDR3 is TGTGCCAGCAGTTACGGGGGGACTGAAGCTTTCTTT. Translated, it gives CASSYGGTEAFF. The chain has TRBV6-6 and TRBJ1-1, with D possibly TRBD1 on 5 matching bases. Germline V CDR1 and CDR2: MNHNY, SVGAGI (reference sequence). The V gene lost 2 bases and the J gene lost 5 bases, with 6 bases spanning the gap. The CDR3 length is 12 residues.